The entry below describes one T cell receptor beta chain. This receptor's antigen is unknown. No base qualities exist here, and no much larger clone lies one base off it. The time point label, read with the paper, signifies: cycle 2 day 1 (C2D1) of nivolumab. Every trial patient had relapsed following autologous stem cell transplantation, and prior brentuximab vedotin exposure was what differed among cohorts A, B and C. The trial cohort comprised 60 or so patients with relapsed/refractory classical Hodgkin lymphoma whose best overall responses were complete response, partial response or progressive disease. Trial patients were treated with single-agent nivolumab in the multi-cohort phase II CheckMate 205 trial. Best overall response was determined by an independent review committee according to the 2007 International Working Group response criteria. PBMCs from the trial were collected at three points: immediately before nivolumab initiation (C1D1), and during therapy at cycle 2 day 1 and cycle 4 day 1. Peripheral blood was collected in 8 mL Vacutainer Cell Preparation Tubes, from which PBMCs were isolated by centrifugation and then cryopreserved.

From cysteine to phenylalanine, the CDR3 is 16 amino acids long. Kept here is only the CDR3 DNA, which spans 48 bases and is read in frame from base 1. This entry comes from a study of PD-1 blockade in classical Hodgkin lymphoma (TCRdb year 2020). With respect to the entire study: Nivolumab dosing was 3 mg/kg intravenously every 2 weeks, continuing until either disease progression or unacceptable toxicity. The study used TCR beta sequencing and CyTOF to define a peripheral blood immune signature of response to PD-1 blockade in classical Hodgkin lymphoma.

The paper's findings and limits, for the study overall: Trial patients with a complete response had baseline diversity similar to that of newly diagnosed patients, while partial responders and progressors had significantly lower diversity. By C4D1, a significant rise was seen in CD4+ TCR diversity but not in CD8+ TCR diversity (p=0.0027 vs p=0.16), and the rise was most apparent among complete responders (p=0.02). Lower diversity was observed in patients in whom nivolumab was started less than 1 year after ASCT, and these patients were excluded from later analyses so that confounding by immune reconstitution would be avoided. Baseline TCR diversity was reported to be lower in newly diagnosed patients than in healthy donors and to be lower still in relapsed/refractory patients. The study was limited to a single clinical trial cohort, and causes of repertoire differences, possibly disease activity or prior therapy, remained undefined.

Genomic DNA was extracted with the Qiagen DNeasy kit from unsorted PBMCs and from negatively selected CD4+ and CD8+ fractions. TCR beta CDR3 regions were subjected to amplification by immunoSEQ multiplex PCR with primers that anneal to V and J segments. A synthetic immune receptor repertoire was used to minimize amplification bias, and any residual bias was removed computationally once sequencing was done. Per the authors' processing: Repertoire diversity was quantified as the Shannon entropy index using custom Python scripts. Unsorted, CD4+ and CD8+ repertoires were analyzed separately, except in combined analyses where CD4+ and CD8+ sequences were merged in silico. Clonal expansion was defined as a frequency increase of at least 2-fold after treatment compared with C1D1, and clones undetected at baseline were assigned a pseudocount of 0.5. Clones with 0 or 1 copy at C1D1 were defined as singleton clones, while clones with 2 or more copies were defined as non-singleton clones. Clones expanded in unsorted samples were labelled as CD4+, CD8+ or unknown by matching protein sequences in sorted samples from the same patient. Diversity changes from C1D1 to C4D1 were tested in paired samples using Wilcoxon tests. Sourced from immuneACCESS, this table was stored by TCRdb with only in-frame sequences that have V and J called. A share of the clones is absent; for the studies checked, an unresolved V gene accounts for under half, and the remainder has no known explanation. Clonal size and the V and J genes are those of that table, whereas D and trimming came from the DNA. A total of just over 25,000 clones appear in this sample, approximately 67% of them only once. The ten biggest clones cover about 12% of the sample.

This clonotype was obtained from a human donor with classical Hodgkin lymphoma. The sequencing here drew on peripheral blood mononuclear cells (PBMCs), taken before the second cycle of nivolumab. The sequence is built from TRBV21-1 and TRBJ2-2. TRBV21-1 is an annotated pseudogene. This receptor carries the CDR3 CASSTMWPGAAGELFF. The DNA sequence reads TGTGCCAGCAGCACCATGTGGCCGGGGGCCGCCGGGGAGCTGTTTTTT.